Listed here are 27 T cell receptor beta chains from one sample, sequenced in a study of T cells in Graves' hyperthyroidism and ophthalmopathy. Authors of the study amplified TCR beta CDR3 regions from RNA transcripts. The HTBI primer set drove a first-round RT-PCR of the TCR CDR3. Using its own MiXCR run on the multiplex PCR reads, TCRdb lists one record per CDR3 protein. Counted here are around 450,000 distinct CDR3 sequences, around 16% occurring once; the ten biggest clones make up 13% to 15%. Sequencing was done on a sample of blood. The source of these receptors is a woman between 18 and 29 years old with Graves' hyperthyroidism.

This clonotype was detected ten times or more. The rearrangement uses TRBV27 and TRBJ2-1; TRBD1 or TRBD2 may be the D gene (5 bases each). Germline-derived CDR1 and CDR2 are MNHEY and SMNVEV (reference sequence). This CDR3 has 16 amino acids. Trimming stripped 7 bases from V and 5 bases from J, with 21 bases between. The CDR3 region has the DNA TGTGCCAGCATTCCTTTCGGGACCCGAAACAACAATGAGCAGTTCTTC. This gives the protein CASIPFGTRNNNEQFF.

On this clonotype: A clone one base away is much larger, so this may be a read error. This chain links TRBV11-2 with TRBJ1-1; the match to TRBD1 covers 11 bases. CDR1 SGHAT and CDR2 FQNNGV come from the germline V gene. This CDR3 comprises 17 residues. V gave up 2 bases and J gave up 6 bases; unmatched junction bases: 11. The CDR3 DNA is TGTGCCAGCAGCTTAATAGGACAGGGGGCGGCGGACGCTGAAGCTTTCTTT. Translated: CASSLIGQGAADAEAFF.

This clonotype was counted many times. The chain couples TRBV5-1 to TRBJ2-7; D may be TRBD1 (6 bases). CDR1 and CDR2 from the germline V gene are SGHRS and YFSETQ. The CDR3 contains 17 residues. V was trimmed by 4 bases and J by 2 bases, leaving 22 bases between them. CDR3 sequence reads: CASSPALRYRDTYEQYF. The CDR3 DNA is TGCGCCAGCAGCCCAGCTTTGAGATACCGGGACACCTACGAGCAGTACTTC.

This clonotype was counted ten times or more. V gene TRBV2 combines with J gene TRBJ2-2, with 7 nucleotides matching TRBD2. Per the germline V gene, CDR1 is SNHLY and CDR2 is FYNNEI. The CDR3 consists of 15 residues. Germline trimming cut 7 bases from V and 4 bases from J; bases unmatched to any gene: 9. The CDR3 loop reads CASKLSGDGTGELFF. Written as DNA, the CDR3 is TGTGCCAGCAAGCTAAGCGGGGATGGCACCGGGGAGCTGTTTTTT.

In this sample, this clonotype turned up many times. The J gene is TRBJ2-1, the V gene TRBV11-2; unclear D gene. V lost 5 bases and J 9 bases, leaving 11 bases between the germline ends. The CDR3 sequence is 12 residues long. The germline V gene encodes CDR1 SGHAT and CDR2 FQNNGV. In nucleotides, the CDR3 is TGTGCCAGCAGCGCGCAGAGCATTGAGCAGTTCTTC. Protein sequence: CASSAQSIEQFF.

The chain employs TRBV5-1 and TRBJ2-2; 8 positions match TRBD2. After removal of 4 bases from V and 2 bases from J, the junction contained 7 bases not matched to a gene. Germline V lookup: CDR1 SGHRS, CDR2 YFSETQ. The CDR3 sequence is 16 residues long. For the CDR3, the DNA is TGCGCCAGCAGCATCTTGGCGGGGGGCAACACCGGGGAGCTGTTTTTT. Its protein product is CASSILAGGNTGELFF.

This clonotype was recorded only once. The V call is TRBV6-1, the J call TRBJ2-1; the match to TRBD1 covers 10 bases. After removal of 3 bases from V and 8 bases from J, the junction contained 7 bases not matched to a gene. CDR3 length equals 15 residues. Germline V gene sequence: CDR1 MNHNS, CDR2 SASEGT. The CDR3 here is CASSDRDRGWDEQFF. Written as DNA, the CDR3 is TGTGCCAGCAGTGATCGGGACAGGGGATGGGATGAGCAGTTCTTC.

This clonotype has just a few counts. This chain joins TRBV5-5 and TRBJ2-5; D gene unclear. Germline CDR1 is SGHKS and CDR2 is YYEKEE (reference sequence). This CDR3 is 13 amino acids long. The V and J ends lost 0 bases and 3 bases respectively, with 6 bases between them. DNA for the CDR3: TGTGCCAGCAGCTTGGCCATTAAAGAGACCCAGTACTTC. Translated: CASSLAIKETQYF.

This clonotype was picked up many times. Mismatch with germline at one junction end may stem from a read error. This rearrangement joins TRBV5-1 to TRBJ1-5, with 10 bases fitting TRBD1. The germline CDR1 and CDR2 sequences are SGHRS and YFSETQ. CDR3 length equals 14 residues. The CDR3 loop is CASSLGQGDQPQHF. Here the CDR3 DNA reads TGTGCCAGCAGCCTCGGACAGGGGGATCAGCCCCAGCATTTT. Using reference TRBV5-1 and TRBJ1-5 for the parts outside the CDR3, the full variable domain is KAGVTQTPRYLIKTRGQQVTLSCSPISGHRSVSWYQQTPGQGLQFLFEYFSETQRNKGNFPGRFSGRQFSNSRSEMNVSTLELGDSALYLCASSLGQGDQPQHFGDGTRLSIL.

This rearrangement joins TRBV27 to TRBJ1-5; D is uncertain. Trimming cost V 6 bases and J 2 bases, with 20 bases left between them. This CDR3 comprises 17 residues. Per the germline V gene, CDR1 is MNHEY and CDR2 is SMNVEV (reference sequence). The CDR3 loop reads CASSPWEGAGGNQPQHF. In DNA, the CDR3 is TGTGCCAGCAGCCCATGGGAAGGAGCTGGGGGCAATCAGCCCCAGCATTTT.

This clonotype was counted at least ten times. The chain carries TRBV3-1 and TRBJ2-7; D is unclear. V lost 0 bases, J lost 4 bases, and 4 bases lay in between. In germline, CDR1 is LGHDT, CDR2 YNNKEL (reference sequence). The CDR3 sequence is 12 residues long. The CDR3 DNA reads TGTGCCAGCAGCCAAGATCAGTACGAGCAGTACTTC. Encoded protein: CASSQDQYEQYF.

In nucleotides, the CDR3 is TGTGCCATCAGTGAGTCCGGGACAGGGAACACTGAAGCTTTCTTT. Translating gives CAISESGTGNTEAFF. The J gene is TRBJ1-1, the V gene TRBV10-3, with TRBD1 matching 8 bases. Germline V gene sequence: CDR1 ENHRY, CDR2 SYGVKD. The CDR3 has 15 residues. J gave up 1 base and V 0 bases, and 1 base lay outside the gene matches.

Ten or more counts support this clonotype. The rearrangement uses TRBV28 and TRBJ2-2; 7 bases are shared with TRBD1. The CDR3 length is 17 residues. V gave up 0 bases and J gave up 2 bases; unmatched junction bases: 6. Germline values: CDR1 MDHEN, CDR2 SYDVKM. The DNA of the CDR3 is TGTGCCAGCAGTTTATGGTGGGACAGACTAAACACCGGGGAGCTGTTTTTT. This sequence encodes CASSLWWDRLNTGELFF.

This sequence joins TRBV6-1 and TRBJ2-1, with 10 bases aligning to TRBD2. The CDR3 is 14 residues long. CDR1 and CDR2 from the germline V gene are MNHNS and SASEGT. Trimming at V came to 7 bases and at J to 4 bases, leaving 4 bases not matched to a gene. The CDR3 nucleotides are TGTGCCAGCAACAAAGCGGGGGGGTACAATGAGCAGTTCTTC. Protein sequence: CASNKAGGYNEQFF.

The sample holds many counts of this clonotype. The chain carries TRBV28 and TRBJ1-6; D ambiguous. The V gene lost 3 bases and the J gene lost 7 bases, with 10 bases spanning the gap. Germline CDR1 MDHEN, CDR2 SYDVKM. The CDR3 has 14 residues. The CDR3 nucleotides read TGTGCCAGCAGTTTCGAGGACGGGAATTCACCCCTCCACTTT. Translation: CASSFEDGNSPLHF.

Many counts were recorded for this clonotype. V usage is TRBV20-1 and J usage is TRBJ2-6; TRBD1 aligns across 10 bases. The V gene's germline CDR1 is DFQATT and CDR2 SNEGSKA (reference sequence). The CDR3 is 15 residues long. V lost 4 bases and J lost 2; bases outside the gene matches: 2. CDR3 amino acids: CSATTGGAGANVLTF. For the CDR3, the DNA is TGCAGTGCTACGACAGGGGGCGCTGGGGCCAACGTCCTGACTTTC.

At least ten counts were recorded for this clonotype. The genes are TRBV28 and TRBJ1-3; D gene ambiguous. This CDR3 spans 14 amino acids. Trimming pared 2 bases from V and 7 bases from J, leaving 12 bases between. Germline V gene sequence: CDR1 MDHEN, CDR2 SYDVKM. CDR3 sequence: CASSLEQVGNTIYF. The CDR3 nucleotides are TGTGCCAGCAGTTTAGAGCAAGTGGGGAACACCATATATTTT.

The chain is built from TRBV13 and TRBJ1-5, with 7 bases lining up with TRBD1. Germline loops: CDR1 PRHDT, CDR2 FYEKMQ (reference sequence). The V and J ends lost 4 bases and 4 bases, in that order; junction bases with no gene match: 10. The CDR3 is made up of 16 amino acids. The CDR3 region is CASSSGTVRGNQPQHF. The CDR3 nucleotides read TGTGCCAGCAGCTCCGGGACAGTGAGAGGTAATCAGCCCCAGCATTTT. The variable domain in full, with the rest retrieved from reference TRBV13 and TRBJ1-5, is AAGVIQSPRHLIKEKRETATLKCYPIPRHDTVYWYQQGPGQDPQFLISFYEKMQSDKGSIPDRFSAQQFSDYHSELNMSSLELGDSALYFCASSSGTVRGNQPQHFGDGTRLSIL.

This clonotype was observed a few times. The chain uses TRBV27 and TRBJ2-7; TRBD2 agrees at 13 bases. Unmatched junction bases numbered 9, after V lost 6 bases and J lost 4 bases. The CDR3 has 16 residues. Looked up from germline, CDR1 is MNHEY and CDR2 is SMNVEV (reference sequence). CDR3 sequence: CASSRGTSGRVYEQYF. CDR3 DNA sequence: TGTGCCAGCAGCCGCGGTACTAGCGGGAGGGTTTACGAGCAGTACTTC.

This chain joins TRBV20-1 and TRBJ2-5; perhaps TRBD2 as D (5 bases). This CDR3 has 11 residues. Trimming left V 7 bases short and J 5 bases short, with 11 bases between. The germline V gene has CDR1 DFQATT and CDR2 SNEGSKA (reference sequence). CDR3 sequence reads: CSVEAAETQYF. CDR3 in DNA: TGCAGTGTGGAAGCGGCCGAGACCCAGTACTTC.

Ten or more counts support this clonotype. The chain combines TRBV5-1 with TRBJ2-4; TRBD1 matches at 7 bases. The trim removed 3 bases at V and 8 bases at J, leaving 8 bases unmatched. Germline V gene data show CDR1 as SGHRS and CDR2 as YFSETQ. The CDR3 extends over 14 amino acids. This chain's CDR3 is CASSSEGGADIQYF. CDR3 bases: TGCGCCAGCAGCTCCGAAGGGGGCGCAGACATTCAGTACTTC.

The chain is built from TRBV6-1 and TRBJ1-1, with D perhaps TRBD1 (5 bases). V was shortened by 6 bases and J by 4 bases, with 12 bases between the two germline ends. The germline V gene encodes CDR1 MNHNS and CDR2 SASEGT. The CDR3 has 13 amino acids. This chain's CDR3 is CASRSTEGTEAFF. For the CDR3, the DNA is TGTGCCAGCAGGTCGACAGAGGGCACTGAAGCTTTCTTT.

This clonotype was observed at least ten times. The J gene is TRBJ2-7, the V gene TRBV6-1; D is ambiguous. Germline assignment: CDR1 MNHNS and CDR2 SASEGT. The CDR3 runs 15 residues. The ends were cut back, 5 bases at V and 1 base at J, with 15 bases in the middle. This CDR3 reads CASSYASGTSYEQYF. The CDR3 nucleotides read TGTGCCAGCAGTTACGCGTCAGGAACTTCCTACGAGCAGTACTTC.

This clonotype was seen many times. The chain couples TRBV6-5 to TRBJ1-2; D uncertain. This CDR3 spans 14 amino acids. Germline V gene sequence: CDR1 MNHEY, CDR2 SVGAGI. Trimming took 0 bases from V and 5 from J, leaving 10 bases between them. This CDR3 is CASSYSVQEYGYTF. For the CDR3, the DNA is TGTGCCAGCAGTTACTCGGTGCAGGAATATGGCTACACCTTC.

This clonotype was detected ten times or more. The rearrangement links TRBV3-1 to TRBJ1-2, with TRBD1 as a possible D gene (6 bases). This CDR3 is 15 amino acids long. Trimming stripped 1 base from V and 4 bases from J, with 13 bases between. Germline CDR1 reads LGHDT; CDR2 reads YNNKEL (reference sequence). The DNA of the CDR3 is TGTGCCAGCAGCCAAGGTAGCACAGGGCCCTATGGCTACACCTTC. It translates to CASSQGSTGPYGYTF.

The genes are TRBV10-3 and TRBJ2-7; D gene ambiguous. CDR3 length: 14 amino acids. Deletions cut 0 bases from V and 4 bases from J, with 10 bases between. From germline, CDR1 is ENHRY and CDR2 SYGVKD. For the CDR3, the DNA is TGTGCCATCAGTGAGTCATGGACCGAATACGAGCAGTACTTC. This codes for CAISESWTEYEQYF.

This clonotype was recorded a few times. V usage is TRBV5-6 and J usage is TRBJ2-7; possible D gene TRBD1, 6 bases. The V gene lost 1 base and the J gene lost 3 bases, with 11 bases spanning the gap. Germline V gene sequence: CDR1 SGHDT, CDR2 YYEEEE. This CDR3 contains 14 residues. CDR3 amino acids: CASSLNREDYEQYF. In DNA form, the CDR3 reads TGTGCCAGCAGCTTGAACAGGGAAGACTACGAGCAGTACTTC.